One sample yielded the 10 T cell receptor beta chains listed below, sequenced in a study of T cell changes during pregnancy in multiple sclerosis. Profiled with immunoSEQ multiplex PCR; TCRdb holds only in-frame clones, not every one. The profile covers some 79,000 clones, with 85% to 95% appearing a single time and approximately 0.43% taken by the ten largest. The sample in question was CD4+ T cells from peripheral blood mononuclear cells, obtained in the second trimester of pregnancy. These receptor sequences come from a female donor with multiple sclerosis, enrolled in a pregnancy study.

The V and J genes are TRBV7-3 and TRBJ2-3, with TRBD2 identical over 11 bases. The CDR3 length is 14 residues. J was trimmed by 5 bases and V by 5 bases; bases with no gene match: 3. Germline V gene sequence: CDR1 SGHTA, CDR2 FQGTGA. The CDR3 bases are TGTGCCAGCAGCCCAGGGACTAGCGGAGATACGCAGTATTTT. This codes for CASSPGTSGDTQYF.

The chain has TRBV30 and TRBJ2-7; 9 bases match TRBD2. The germline V gene has CDR1 GTSNPN and CDR2 SVGIG (reference sequence). CDR3 length equals 13 residues. Trimming cost V 3 bases and J 4 bases; bases outside gene matches: 4. The chain's CDR3 is CAWRGLAPYEQYF. The CDR3 DNA sequence: TGTGCCTGGAGGGGACTAGCTCCTTACGAGCAGTACTTC.

The V call is TRBV6-4, the J call TRBJ2-1; possibly TRBD2 for D (6 bases). Germline CDR1 and CDR2: MRHNA and SNTAGT. There are 15 residues in the CDR3. The V end was cut by 2 bases, the J end by 6 bases, with 14 bases between. The CDR3 sequence: CASSDVAGPFNEQFF. CDR3 bases: TGTGCCAGCAGTGACGTGGCGGGACCGTTCAATGAGCAGTTCTTC.

The chain is built from TRBV5-8 and TRBJ1-2, with D unresolved. Germline CDR1 SGHTS, CDR2 YDEGEE. This CDR3 comprises 12 residues. Trimming took 4 bases from V and 7 from J, leaving 11 bases between them. The CDR3 coding sequence is TGTGCCAGCAGCCCGAACGAGGGTGGCTACACCTTC. Its protein product is CASSPNEGGYTF.

This CDR3 is CASSLEGTSYGYTF. The CDR3 DNA is TGTGCCAGCAGCTTGGAAGGGACAAGCTATGGCTACACCTTC. The chain links TRBV5-8 to TRBJ1-2; tentatively, D is TRBD1 (6 bases). The CDR3 has 14 amino acids. Germline V lookup: CDR1 SGHTS, CDR2 YDEGEE. Trimming left V 0 bases short and J 4 bases short, with 10 bases between. Full variable domain (rest looked up from reference TRBV5-8 and TRBJ1-2): EAGVTQSPTHLIKTRGQQATLRCSPISGHTSVYWYQQALGLGLQFLLWYDEGEERNRGNFPPRFSGRQFPNYSSELNVNALELEDSALYLCASSLEGTSYGYTFGSGTRLTVV.

The V and J genes are TRBV7-3 and TRBJ2-5, with D uncertain. The CDR3 is 13 residues long. The germline V gene has CDR1 SGHTA and CDR2 FQGTGA. Trimming took off 4 bases at V and 1 base at J, with 7 bases between the two ends. The CDR3 loop reads CASSSRAQETQYF. The CDR3 region has the DNA TGTGCCAGCAGCTCACGAGCCCAAGAGACCCAGTACTTC.

There are a few counts of this clone. This chain links TRBV4-3 with TRBJ1-2; 10 bases agree with TRBD1. CDR1 is LGHNA and CDR2 is YSLEER in the germline V gene. Trimming removed 0 bases from V and 8 bases from J; junction bases left unmatched: 15. The CDR3 covers 18 residues. CDR3 coding DNA: TGCGCCAGCAGCCAAGATTGGCCCCATCCCGGGACAGGGGAGGGCTACACCTTC. Protein: CASSQDWPHPGTGEGYTF.

The V gene is TRBV5-1, the J gene TRBJ1-4; D unclear. The V end lost 1 base, the J end lost 0 bases, and 7 bases lay between the germline ends. CDR1 and CDR2 from the germline V gene are SGHRS and YFSETQ. This CDR3 is built from 15 residues. As DNA, the CDR3 is TGCGCCAGCAGCTTGTTGGGAGCAACTAATGAAAAACTGTTTTTT. This translates into CASSLLGATNEKLFF.

The V gene is TRBV19, the J gene TRBJ1-2; 9 positions agree with TRBD1. The CDR3 runs 16 residues. In germline, CDR1 is LNHDA, CDR2 SQIVND (reference sequence). V lost 1 base, J lost 7 bases, and 10 bases stayed unmatched. This CDR3 reads CASSIGGTGGASGYTF. Written as DNA, the CDR3 is TGTGCCAGTAGTATAGGCGGCACAGGGGGCGCCAGTGGCTACACCTTC.

This sequence joins TRBV10-3 and TRBJ1-1; 9 bases are shared with TRBD1. This CDR3 comprises 15 residues. With V trimmed by 0 bases and J by 1 base, 0 bases remained unmatched. The germline CDR1 and CDR2 sequences are ENHRY and SYGVKD. The CDR3, as DNA: TGTGCCATCAGTGAGTCGGACAGGGGGAACACTGAAGCTTTCTTT. Protein: CAISESDRGNTEAFF.